This T cell receptor beta chain was captured by sequencing in a study of control samples from healthy donors and cancer patients. The germline V gene encodes CDR1 SGHTS and CDR2 YDEGEE. The CDR3 runs 14 residues. After removal of 4 bases from V and 2 bases from J, the junction contained 6 bases not matched to a gene. This table comes from immunoSEQ multiplex PCR, and its TCRdb copy is limited to in-frame clones, with some not included. The repertoire holds about 170,000 clones, around 93% seen once, with over 4% in the top ten. This clonotype was obtained from a woman aged 60-75 years in good health. This chain links TRBV5-8 with TRBJ2-7, with TRBD1 matching 7 bases. Specimen: blood. CDR3 nucleotide sequence: TGTGCCAGCAGCCCCAGACAGGGACCCTACGAGCAGTACTTC. Translation gives CASSPRQGPYEQYF.